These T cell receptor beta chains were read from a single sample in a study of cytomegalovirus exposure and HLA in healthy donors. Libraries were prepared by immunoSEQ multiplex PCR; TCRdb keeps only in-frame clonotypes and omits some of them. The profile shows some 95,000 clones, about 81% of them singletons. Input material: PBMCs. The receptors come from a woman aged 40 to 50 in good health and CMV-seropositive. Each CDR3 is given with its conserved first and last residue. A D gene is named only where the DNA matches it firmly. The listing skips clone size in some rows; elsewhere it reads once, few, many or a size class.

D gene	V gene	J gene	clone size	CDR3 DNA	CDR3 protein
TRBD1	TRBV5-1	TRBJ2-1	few	TGCGCCAGCAGCTCTACAGGGGCGGACTACAATGAGCAGTTCTTC	CASSSTGADYNEQFF
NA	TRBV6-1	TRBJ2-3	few	TGTGCCAGCAGTGATAATGAGGGAAGCACAGATACGCAGTATTTT	CASSDNEGSTDTQYF
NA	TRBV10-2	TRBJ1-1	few	TGCGCCAGCAGTGAGACAGAGAACACTGAAGCTTTCTTT	CASSETENTEAFF
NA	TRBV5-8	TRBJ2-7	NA	TGTGCCAGCAGCTTCCCACCTCACGGGCAGTACTTC	CASSFPPHGQYF
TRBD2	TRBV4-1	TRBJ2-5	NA	TGCGCCAGCAGCCAAGTCCCCCTAGCGGGAGTGGAGACCCAGTACTTC	CASSQVPLAGVETQYF
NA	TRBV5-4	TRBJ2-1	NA	TGTGCCAGCAGCTTGGTCGAGAGTTTCCACAATGAGCAGTTCTTC	CASSLVESFHNEQFF
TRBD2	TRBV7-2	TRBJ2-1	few	TGTGCCAGCAGCTTGGGGACTATGTACAATGAGCAGTTCTTC	CASSLGTMYNEQFF
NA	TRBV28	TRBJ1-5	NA	TGTGCCAGCAGGGCAGGGGCTTATAGCAATCAGCCCCAGCATTTT	CASRAGAYSNQPQHF
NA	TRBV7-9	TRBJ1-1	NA	TGTGCCAGCAGCACCCACGGGGGGGACACTGAAGCTTTCTTT	CASSTHGGDTEAFF
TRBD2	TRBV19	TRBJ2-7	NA	TGTGCCAGTAGTACTAGCGGGAGGAGGGATGAGCAGTACTTC	CASSTSGRRDEQYF
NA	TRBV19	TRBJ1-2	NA	TGTGCCAGTAGTATTGACACCGTTCGGCGTGGCTACACCTTC	CASSIDTVRRGYTF
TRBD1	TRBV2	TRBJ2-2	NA	TGTGCCAGCAGGACAGGGTGGTCCGGGGAGCTGTTTTTT	CASRTGWSGELFF
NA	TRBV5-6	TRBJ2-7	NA	TGTGCCAGCAGCTTAGCGTCAACCCAGTCCTACGAGCAGTACTTC	CASSLASTQSYEQYF
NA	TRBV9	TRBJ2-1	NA	TGTGCCAGCAGCATCACTCCGGCAGGTCTTAATGAGCAGTTCTTC	CASSITPAGLNEQFF
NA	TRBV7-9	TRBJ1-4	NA	TGTGCCAGCAGTTCAGCCGGGGTTGAAAAACTGTTTTTT	CASSSAGVEKLFF
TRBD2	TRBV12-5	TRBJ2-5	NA	TGTGCTAGTGGTTTGGTACTCGGCAGCGGGAAGGGGGAGACCCAGTACTTC	CASGLVLGSGKGETQYF
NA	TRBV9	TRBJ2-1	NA	TGTGCCAGCAGCGTAGAGGCCCAGGGCGCAGGGGGGAATGAGCAGTTCTTC	CASSVEAQGAGGNEQFF
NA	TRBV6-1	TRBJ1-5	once	TGTGCCAGCAGTACTTCAGGGTGGGCGAATCAGCCCCAGCATTTT	CASSTSGWANQPQHF
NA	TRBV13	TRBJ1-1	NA	TGTGCCAGCAGCCGCATGACAGATGAGAACACTGAAGCTTTCTTT	CASSRMTDENTEAFF
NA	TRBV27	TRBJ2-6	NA	TGTGCCAGCCAGACCGGGACAAACTCTGGGGCCAACGTCCTGACTTTC	CASQTGTNSGANVLTF
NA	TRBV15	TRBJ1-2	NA	TGTGCCACCGAGCAGGGATATGGCTATGGCTACACCTTC	CATEQGYGYGYTF
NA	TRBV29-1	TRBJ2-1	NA	TGCAGCGTTGGCCTGAGCTCCTACAATGAGCAGTTCTTC	CSVGLSSYNEQFF
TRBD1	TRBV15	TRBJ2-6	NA	TGTGCCACCAGTAACAGGGGTCCTGGGGCCAACGTCCTGACTTTC	CATSNRGPGANVLTF
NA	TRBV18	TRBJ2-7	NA	TGTGCCAGCTCAGGGGATAGCGTAACCTACGAGCAGTACTTC	CASSGDSVTYEQYF
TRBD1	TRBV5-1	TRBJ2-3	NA	TGCGCCAGCACTCCCGGGACAGGGGAAACAGATACGCAGTATTTT	CASTPGTGETDTQYF
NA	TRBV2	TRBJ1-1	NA	TGTGCCAGCAGCTTAGAGACAGATTACACTGAAGCTTTCTTT	CASSLETDYTEAFF
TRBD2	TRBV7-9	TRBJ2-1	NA	TGTTCCAGCAGCTTAGCGCTAGCGGGTGACAATGAGCAGTTCTTC	CSSSLALAGDNEQFF
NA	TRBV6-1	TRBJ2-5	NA	TGTGCCAGCACGCGACCAGGGGCCCAAGAGACCCAGTACTTC	CASTRPGAQETQYF
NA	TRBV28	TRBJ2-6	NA	TGTGCCAGCAGGCAACAGGGCCGCTCTGGGGCCAACGTCCTGACTTTC	CASRQQGRSGANVLTF
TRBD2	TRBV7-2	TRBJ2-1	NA	TGTGCCAGCAGCTTAGGCGGCGGGAGGGGGTTCCGGCAGTTCTTC	CASSLGGGRGFRQFF
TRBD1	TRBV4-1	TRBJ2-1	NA	TGCGCCAGCAGCCTCGCGGGCAGGGGGAGACCCGGGCATGAGCAGTTCTTC	CASSLAGRGRPGHEQFF
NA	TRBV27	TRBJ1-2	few	TGTGCCAGCAGTTCGACAGGTCCGACTTATTATGGCTACACCTTC	CASSSTGPTYYGYTF
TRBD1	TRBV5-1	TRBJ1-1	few	TGCGCCAGCAGCCTCTGGGACAGGGCGGCCCTCGTGAACACTGAAGCTTTCTTT	CASSLWDRAALVNTEAFF
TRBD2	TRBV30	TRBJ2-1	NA	TGTGCCTGGAGTGTACCAGCGGGAGGAGTAAATGAGCAGTTCTTC	CAWSVPAGGVNEQFF
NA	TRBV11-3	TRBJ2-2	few	TGTGCCAGCAGCTTATTTCGGGGGGAGCTGTTTTTT	CASSLFRGELFF
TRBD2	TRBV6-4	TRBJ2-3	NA	TGTGCCAGCAGGCAGACTAGCGGGAGCTTGGTTACGCAGTATTTT	CASRQTSGSLVTQYF
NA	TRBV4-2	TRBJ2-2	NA	TGTGCCAGCAGGAAATACAGGAACACCGGGGAGCTGTTTTTT	CASRKYRNTGELFF
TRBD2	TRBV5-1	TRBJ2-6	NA	TGCGCCAGCAGCGCCCTAGCGGGGGTCCCCTATGGGGCCAACGTCCTGACTTTC	CASSALAGVPYGANVLTF
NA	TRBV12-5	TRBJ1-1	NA	TGTGCTAGTGGTTTGGGACAAGGGGTGAACACTGAAGCTTTCTTT	CASGLGQGVNTEAFF
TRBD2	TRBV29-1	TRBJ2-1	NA	TGCAGCGTTCCCCATCCCATCGAGACTAGCGGGACTGTCGATGAGCAGTTCTTC	CSVPHPIETSGTVDEQFF
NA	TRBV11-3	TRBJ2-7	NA	TGTGCCAGCAGCTATCCGGGGTACGAGCAGTACTTC	CASSYPGYEQYF
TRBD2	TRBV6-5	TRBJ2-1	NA	TGTGCCAGCAGTTACGGGAGGGAGGGCCAGCATGAGCAGTTCTTC	CASSYGREGQHEQFF
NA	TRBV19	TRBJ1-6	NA	TGTGCCAGTAGTCCCCCGGGGGGCCCGCGTTCACCCCTCCACTTT	CASSPPGGPRSPLHF
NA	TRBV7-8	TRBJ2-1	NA	TGTGCCAGCAGCTACTCAGGAGGGTATCACAATGAGCAGTTCTTC	CASSYSGGYHNEQFF
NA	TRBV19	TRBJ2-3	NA	TGTGCCAGTAGTACCCGACAGGCAGATACGCAGTATTTT	CASSTRQADTQYF
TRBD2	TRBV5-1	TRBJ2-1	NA	TGCGCCAGCAGCCATAGCGGGAGCAATGAGCAGTTCTTC	CASSHSGSNEQFF
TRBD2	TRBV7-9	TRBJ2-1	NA	TGTGCCAGCAGCGGACTAGCGGGAGCCATGTACAATGAGCAGTTCTTC	CASSGLAGAMYNEQFF
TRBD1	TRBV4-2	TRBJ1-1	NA	TGTGCCAGCAGCCCCAGAAGGACAGGAGACACTGAAGCTTTCTTT	CASSPRRTGDTEAFF
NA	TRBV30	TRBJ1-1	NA	TGTGCCTGCAACAGGGCTATGAACACTGAAGCTTTCTTT	CACNRAMNTEAFF
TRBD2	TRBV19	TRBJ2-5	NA	TGTGCCAGCCGCCCCGGACTAGCGGGAGTTCTGGAGACCCAGTACTTC	CASRPGLAGVLETQYF